A selection of T cell receptor beta chains follows, all from one sample in a study of T cell clones after liver transplantation. The table came from immunoSEQ multiplex PCR; TCRdb's copy has only in-frame clones and leaves some out. This table has 20,000 to 25,000 clones, more than 65% appearing once. The input for sequencing was CD8+ T cells from blood, taken approximately 52 months after liver transplant. These receptors came from a human patient who received a liver transplant. The graft donor may have contributed some T cells. The conserved cysteine and the conserved F or W are not part of the CDR3 here. Fields, in order: D gene, clone size, J gene, V gene, CDR3 protein. The D gene is left open where the match is weak. Part of the rows lack a size; the others show once, few, many or a class for expanded clones.

NA,NA,TRBJ1-1,TRBV5-1,ASSGRTAIDTEAF
NA,NA,TRBJ2-7,TRBV11-2,ASSLSAGTFYEQY
TRBD1,NA,TRBJ2-1,TRBV4-1,ASSQVGGGTGVDNEQF
NA,NA,TRBJ1-3,TRBV28,ASSRPGRSTIY
NA,NA,TRBJ1-4,TRBV28,ASSRRGGTNEKLF
NA,few,TRBJ2-1,TRBV6-1,ASSESGAGNEQF
TRBD1,NA,TRBJ1-1,TRBV2,ASSPGTEFEAF
NA,NA,TRBJ2-5,TRBV30,AWSIPGVGTETQY
NA,NA,TRBJ1-1,TRBV6-5,ASSSPGSGNTEAF
NA,NA,TRBJ2-2,TRBV4-1,ASSQDQAGKLF
NA,NA,TRBJ2-5,TRBV7-6,ASSRPGSTREETQY